This T cell receptor (beta chain) was recorded in a study of cytomegalovirus exposure and HLA in healthy donors. A word on this clone: Its antigen is not identified.

The germline V gene encodes CDR1 LGHNT and CDR2 FRNRAP. With 6 bases removed from V and 0 bases from J, the gap between germline ends came to 14 bases. The CDR3 has 16 amino acids. General study points: Earlier analysis found most TCR beta V segments productive about 90% or about 30% of the time. Association with HLA alleles at 0.05 false discovery rate was found for around 17,000 TCR beta sequences in a later analysis.

The primer mix had 60 Vbeta and 13 Jbeta primers. Sequencing was performed with immunoSEQ multiplex PCR; in TCRdb, only in-frame clones are kept and a portion is missing. The repertoire holds more than 150,000 clones, more than 75% seen once, with around 1.4% in the top ten. The rearrangement joins TRBV12-5 to TRBJ2-2; D not resolved. The sequence derives from a male donor in good health and CMV-seronegative. The material sequenced was PBMCs. The CDR3 nucleotides are TGTGCTAGTGGCCAAAATGTGGCAGCGAACACCGGGGAGCTGTTTTTT. Residues: CASGQNVAANTGELFF.